The present entry profiles one T cell receptor (beta chain) with its context. Germline trimming cut 0 bases from V and 2 bases from J; bases unmatched to any gene: 3. The CDR3 loop spans 16 amino acids. Per the germline V gene, CDR1 is SGHRS and CDR2 is YFSETQ. These data belong to a study of blood T cell repertoires in COVID-19. As processed by the authors: Reference gene primers were amplified, and this amplification served to estimate nucleated cell counts. Clones were read by immunoSEQ multiplex PCR, and TCRdb kept only the in-frame ones, dropping some. That table gives V, J and clone size, and the DNA gave D and trimming. Of approximately 350,000 clones detected, around 90% appear once; the ten largest clones hold approximately 3%.

V and J are TRBV5-1 and TRBJ1-4, with 8 bases matching TRBD1. The sequenced material came from peripheral blood. This TCR derives from a woman aged 25 to 39 with COVID-19, enrolled during active disease. The CDR3 coding sequence is TGCGCCAGCAGCTTGGGGACAGGGACGACTAATGAAAAACTGTTTTTT. Protein: CASSLGTGTTNEKLFF. The whole variable domain, remainder taken from reference TRBV5-1 and TRBJ1-4, is KAGVTQTPRYLIKTRGQQVTLSCSPISGHRSVSWYQQTPGQGLQFLFEYFSETQRNKGNFPGRFSGRQFSNSRSEMNVSTLELGDSALYLCASSLGTGTTNEKLFFGSGTQLSVL.